Each of the 16 T cell receptor beta chains below was sequenced from the same sample in a study of blood T cells in healthy people across ages. Together with a sample-barcoded 5' primer, a J-beta primer mix was included in a second PCR lasting about 6 to 11 cycles. TCRdb re-called the 5' RACE reads through MiXCR, storing one row per CDR3 protein. The profile covers hundreds of thousands of distinct CDR3 sequences, with over 45% appearing a single time and 25% to 35% taken by the ten largest. The sequenced sample was blood. Receptors originate from a woman in her sixties in good health.

V usage is TRBV19 and J usage is TRBJ2-1; TRBD2 is a possible D gene (5 bases). Trimming cost V 7 bases and J 3 bases, with 13 bases left between them. The CDR3 runs 14 residues. Per the germline V gene, CDR1 is LNHDA and CDR2 is SQIVND (reference sequence). CDR3 sequence reads: CASKDEGLYNEQFF. The CDR3 DNA reads as TGTGCCAGTAAAGACGAGGGCCTCTACAATGAGCAGTTCTTC. Looking up the rest from reference TRBV19 and TRBJ2-1 gives the full variable domain: DGGITQSPKYLFRKEGQNVTLSCEQNLNHDAMYWYRQDPGQGLRLIYYSQIVNDFQKGDIAEGYSVSREKKESFPLTVTSAQKNPTAFYLCASKDEGLYNEQFFGPGTRLTVL.

V gene TRBV10-3 combines with J gene TRBJ2-7; 8 positions match TRBD1. This CDR3 spans 14 amino acids. Germline V gene lookup returns CDR1 ENHRY and CDR2 SYGVKD. V gave up 6 bases and J gave up 0 bases; unmatched junction bases: 4. This CDR3 is CAIRDRESSYEQYF. The CDR3 DNA is TGTGCCATCAGGGACAGGGAGAGCTCCTACGAGCAGTACTTC.

This clonotype has a single count. A read error may explain this, as a much larger clone is one base away. CDR3 region: CATSKSSYNEQYF. The CDR3 coding sequence is TGTGCCACCTCTAAATCCTCCTACAATGAGCAGTACTTC. The rearrangement joins TRBV15 to TRBJ2-7; D is unclear. V was pared by 8 bases and J by 7 bases, with 18 bases between. Per germline, CDR1 LNHNV and CDR2 YYDKDF (reference sequence). CDR3 length equals 13 residues.

The chain is built from TRBV15 and TRBJ1-2, with 8 bases lining up with TRBD1. J lost 4 bases, V lost 0 bases, and 16 bases had no gene match. Looked up from germline, CDR1 is LNHNV and CDR2 is YYDKDF (reference sequence). The CDR3 covers 19 residues. The CDR3 DNA reads TGTGCCACCAGCAGAGATGGGGGGTTTGCAGGGGGCTGGGGCTATGGCTACACCTTC. Protein: CATSRDGGFAGGWGYGYTF.

The rearrangement joins TRBV20-1 to TRBJ1-2; no clear D gene. Trimming took off 5 bases at V and 1 base at J, with 8 bases between the two ends. This CDR3 region has 12 residues. Germline CDR1 reads DFQATT; CDR2 reads SNEGSKA (reference sequence). The CDR3 loop is CSAQRDNYGYTF. The CDR3 region has the DNA TGCAGTGCTCAACGGGATAACTATGGCTACACCTTC.

This rearrangement joins TRBV4-3 to TRBJ1-6, with D perhaps TRBD1 (5 bases). This CDR3 contains 16 residues. V lost 4 bases to trimming and J lost 8 bases, with 18 bases between them. The germline V gene has CDR1 LGHNA and CDR2 YSLEER. The CDR3 nucleotides read TGCGCCAGCAGCCCCACCGTGGTGGGGGTATATTCACCCCTCCACTTT. Protein: CASSPTVVGVYSPLHF.

The genes are TRBV4-3 and TRBJ2-7; 9 nucleotides line up with TRBD1. The CDR3 has 15 residues. Trimming at V came to 5 bases and at J to 6 bases, leaving 11 bases not matched to a gene. Germline CDR1 is LGHNA and CDR2 is YSLEER. The CDR3 loop reads CASSAEPGQGFEQYF. CDR3 nucleotide sequence: TGCGCCAGCAGCGCGGAACCGGGACAGGGTTTCGAGCAGTACTTC.

V gene TRBV29-1 combines with J gene TRBJ2-7, with 8 bases aligning to TRBD1. J gave up 3 bases and V 7 bases, and 5 bases lay outside the gene matches. This CDR3 spans 12 amino acids. CDR1 and CDR2 from the germline V gene are SQVTM and ANQGSEA. DNA for the CDR3: TGCAGCGCCGGACAGGGAAACTACGAGCAGTACTTC. Its protein product is CSAGQGNYEQYF.

The chain recombines TRBV18 with TRBJ2-1; D gene ambiguous. Germline V gives CDR1 KGHSH, CDR2 LQKENI. V gave up 5 bases and J gave up 0 bases, with 11 bases separating them. This CDR3 spans 15 amino acids. The DNA for the CDR3 is TGTGCCAGCTCATTGGACGGTTTCTCCTACAATGAGCAGTTCTTC. Translating gives CASSLDGFSYNEQFF.

The V and J genes are TRBV29-1 and TRBJ2-2; 13 positions agree with TRBD2. The CDR3 has 16 residues. Germline lookup yields CDR1 SQVTM and CDR2 ANQGSEA. The trim removed 6 bases at V and 2 bases at J, leaving 6 bases unmatched. CDR3 amino acids: CSVAGTSGTNTGELFF. CDR3 bases: TGCAGCGTCGCCGGGACTAGCGGGACTAACACCGGGGAGCTGTTTTTT.

This sequence joins TRBV20-1 and TRBJ1-2, with 10 bases that match TRBD1. Germline trimming cut 1 base from V and 5 bases from J; bases unmatched to any gene: 7. This CDR3 comprises 15 residues. CDR1 and CDR2 from the germline V gene are DFQATT and SNEGSKA (reference sequence). The CDR3 DNA follows: TGCAGTGCTAGAGGCCCGCTGGACAGGGGGTATGGCTACACCTTC. Amino acids: CSARGPLDRGYGYTF.

The table lists this clonotype with a few counts. The chain joins TRBV7-9 to TRBJ2-6; TRBD2 agrees at 11 bases. This CDR3 spans 17 amino acids. The germline V gene has CDR1 SEHNR and CDR2 FQNEAQ (reference sequence). Trimming at V came to 6 bases and at J to 0 bases, leaving 4 bases not matched to a gene. This chain's CDR3 is CASRISGRGSGANVLTF. For the CDR3, the DNA is TGTGCCAGCAGGATTAGCGGGAGGGGCTCTGGGGCCAACGTCCTGACTTTC.

The V gene is TRBV20-1, the J gene TRBJ2-1, with 9 positions matching TRBD1. The V gene end was trimmed by 6 bases and the J gene end by 0 bases; junction bases not matched to a gene: 6. This CDR3 is 15 amino acids long. Germline CDR1 is DFQATT and CDR2 is SNEGSKA (reference sequence). The CDR3 loop reads CSAATGGSSYNEQFF. The CDR3 coding sequence is TGCAGTGCAGCGACAGGGGGGAGCTCCTACAATGAGCAGTTCTTC.

The chain recombines TRBV7-2 with TRBJ2-3; D unclear. The CDR3 runs 13 residues. Per germline, CDR1 SGHTA and CDR2 FQGNSA. V dropped 4 bases and J dropped 0 bases, with 5 bases sitting between them. CDR3 nucleotide sequence: TGTGCCAGCAGCTGGATTAGCACAGATACGCAGTATTTT. Residues: CASSWISTDTQYF.

With respect to this clonotype: Given the absence of the conserved phenylalanine or tryptophan at the CDR3 end, a read error is likely. The limits of the CDR3 on the DNA are not certain, so only TCRdb's listed CDR3 is given. This rearrangement joins TRBV21-1 to TRBJ1-6; the table's D call, TRBD1, was not checked against the DNA. TRBV21-1 is marked as a pseudogene. The CDR3 is 12 amino acids long, termini counted. The CDR3 sequence: CARRQGEFTPPL.

This sequence joins TRBV28 and TRBJ2-7, with D perhaps TRBD2 (6 bases). V dropped 7 bases and J dropped 5 bases, with 18 bases sitting between them. Per germline, CDR1 MDHEN and CDR2 SYDVKM. The CDR3 totals 14 residues. The CDR3 region is CASTQGGVVDEQYF. Written as DNA, the CDR3 is TGTGCCAGCACCCAGGGCGGGGTAGTGGACGAGCAGTACTTC. The variable domain in full, completed from reference TRBV28 and TRBJ2-7, reads DVKVTQSSRYLVKRTGEKVFLECVQDMDHENMFWYRQDPGLGLRLIYFSYDVKMKEKGDIPEGYSVSREKKERFSLILESASTNQTSMYLCASTQGGVVDEQYFGPGTRLTVT.